This paragraph covers one TCR beta chain sequence. Losses at the gene ends were 5 bases for V and 1 base for J; bases not matched to a gene: 14. Per germline, CDR1 SGHVS and CDR2 FQNEAQ. The CDR3 covers 19 residues. These data originate in a study of T cells after posttransplantation cyclophosphamide. Libraries were prepared by immunoSEQ multiplex PCR; TCRdb keeps only in-frame clonotypes and omits some of them. The sample includes approximately 3,300 clones, around 95% of them seen just once. The source of this sequence is a woman between 50 and 59 years old in good health and a related stem cell transplant donor. The chain joins TRBV7-8 to TRBJ1-1; 12 bases match TRBD1. Sequenced: naive CD8+ T cells sorted from PBMCs. DNA of the CDR3: TGTGCCAGCAGCCCTTACCCGGGACAGGGGGCCGGGGCGAACACTGAAGCTTTCTTT. Its protein is CASSPYPGQGAGANTEAFF.